These T cell receptor beta chains were read from a single sample in a study of beta chain features in type 1 diabetes. The assay was immunoSEQ multiplex PCR, and TCRdb's table has in-frame clones only and misses some. The table lists around 250,000 clones, 12% to 15% of them singletons. Source material: naive CD4+ T cells from blood. The receptors stem from a woman between 40 and 55 years old in good health. The CDR3 runs from the conserved cysteine through the conserved F or W. The D gene is left open where the match is weak. The size of a clone is reported for some rows only, either as once, few or many, or as a class for expanded clones.

v_call,j_call,clone_size,d_call,cdr3_aa,cdr3_nt
TRBV2,TRBJ2-7,.,.,CASSEGHRRREQYF,TGTGCCAGCAGTGAAGGTCACCGGAGGCGGGAGCAGTACTTC
TRBV11-3,TRBJ2-5,few,TRBD1,CASSYGQGAGETQYF,TGTGCCAGCAGCTATGGACAGGGGGCCGGTGAGACCCAGTACTTC
TRBV7-9,TRBJ2-3,few,TRBD1,CASSLWQGASTDTQYF,TGTGCCAGCAGCTTATGGCAGGGGGCCAGCACAGATACGCAGTATTTT
TRBV5-1,TRBJ2-7,.,TRBD2,CASSLRGDEQYF,TGCGCCAGCAGCTTGCGGGGGGACGAGCAGTACTTC
TRBV25-1,TRBJ2-2,.,.,CATLAAGELFF,TGTGCCACCTTAGCGGCCGGGGAGCTGTTTTTT
TRBV27,TRBJ2-3,few,TRBD1,CASSITGEDTQYF,TGTGCCAGCAGTATAACAGGGGAAGATACGCAGTATTTT
TRBV18,TRBJ1-1,few,.,CASSPLGQQNEAFF,TGTGCCAGCTCACCACTCGGACAGCAAAATGAAGCTTTCTTT
TRBV19,TRBJ2-7,.,TRBD1,CASSLDRGRDYEQYF,TGTGCCAGTAGCCTGGACAGGGGGCGAGACTACGAGCAGTACTTC
TRBV11-2,TRBJ1-2,.,.,CASSPRQTNYGYTF,TGTGCCAGCAGTCCGAGGCAGACTAACTATGGCTACACCTTC
TRBV6-1,TRBJ1-5,.,TRBD1,CASSARPGQGERGNQPQHF,TGTGCCAGCAGTGCTCGACCTGGACAGGGGGAGCGGGGCAATCAGCCCCAGCATTTT
TRBV2,TRBJ1-5,once,.,CASSEGQISNQPQHF,TGTGCCAGCAGTGAAGGACAGATTAGCAATCAGCCCCAGCATTTT
TRBV6-5,TRBJ1-1,.,.,CASSSVTGNTEAFF,TGTGCCAGCAGTTCCGTGACAGGTAACACTGAAGCTTTCTTT
TRBV5-4,TRBJ1-2,.,.,CASSFVLSNYGYTF,TGTGCCAGCAGTTTCGTCCTCTCTAACTATGGCTACACCTTC
TRBV27,TRBJ1-5,.,.,CASSPWTASGNQPQHF,TGTGCCAGCAGTCCCTGGACAGCCTCCGGCAATCAGCCCCAGCATTTT
TRBV19,TRBJ2-1,.,TRBD1,CASSIEGAYEQFF,TGTGCCAGTAGCATTGAGGGGGCCTATGAGCAGTTCTTC
TRBV11-2,TRBJ2-7,few,.,CASSSAFAAYEQYF,TGTGCCAGCAGCTCCGCCTTTGCGGCCTACGAGCAGTACTTC
TRBV18,TRBJ2-3,.,.,CASSRSGDSTDTQYF,TGTGCCAGCTCACGATCGGGGGACAGCACAGATACGCAGTATTTT
TRBV7-9,TRBJ1-2,.,TRBD1,CASSRQGGQGYGYTF,TGTGCCAGCAGCCGTCAGGGGGGCCAGGGCTATGGCTACACCTTC
TRBV5-1,TRBJ2-2,.,TRBD1,CASSPGTVNTGELFF,TGCGCCAGCAGCCCCGGGACAGTGAACACCGGGGAGCTGTTTTTT
TRBV9,TRBJ2-3,few,.,CASSVSPRGNTDTQYF,TGTGCCAGCAGCGTATCGCCAAGGGGCAACACAGATACGCAGTATTTT
TRBV9,TRBJ1-1,.,.,CASSRTVNTEAFF,TGTGCCAGCAGCCGGACAGTAAACACTGAAGCTTTCTTT
TRBV5-1,TRBJ2-5,few,.,CASSSTGNYRETQYF,TGCGCCAGCAGCTCAACAGGAAACTACCGGGAGACCCAGTACTTC
TRBV14,TRBJ2-1,many,.,CASSQDPASGEQFF,TGTGCCAGCAGCCAAGATCCCGCCTCCGGTGAGCAGTTCTTC
TRBV5-4,TRBJ1-1,few,.,CASSIRGASEAFF,TGTGCCAGCAGTATACGGGGGGCCAGTGAAGCTTTCTTT
TRBV6-5,TRBJ1-1,once,.,CASSYSGPGGNTEAFF,TGTGCCAGCAGTTACTCGGGACCGGGGGGGAACACTGAAGCTTTCTTT
TRBV5-1,TRBJ1-5,.,TRBD1,CASSSGQGKEPQHF,TGCGCCAGCAGCTCGGGACAGGGTAAGGAGCCCCAGCATTTT
TRBV6-5,TRBJ1-2,once,.,CASSSPGLGYTF,TGTGCCAGCAGTTCCCCAGGTTTAGGCTACACCTTC
TRBV19,TRBJ1-1,.,.,CASRIQGNEAFF,TGTGCCAGTAGAATACAGGGAAATGAAGCTTTCTTT
TRBV7-8,TRBJ1-6,.,.,CASSVRTARGRSPLHF,TGTGCCAGCAGCGTACGGACTGCAAGGGGGAGATCACCCCTCCACTTT
TRBV19,TRBJ2-5,few,.,CASSISGGSKETQYF,TGTGCCAGTAGTATATCGGGCGGGTCTAAAGAGACCCAGTACTTC
TRBV1,TRBJ1-6,few,.,CTSTVTGPNSPLHF,TGCACCAGCACCGTGACAGGGCCTAATTCACCCCTCCACTTT
TRBV5-4,TRBJ2-7,once,TRBD2,CASSERTSGTYEQYF,TGTGCCAGCAGCGAAAGGACTAGCGGGACCTACGAGCAGTACTTC
TRBV7-9,TRBJ1-1,.,.,CASVEAGMNTEAFF,TGTGCCAGCGTCGAGGCAGGGATGAACACTGAAGCTTTCTTT
TRBV4-3,TRBJ2-5,.,TRBD1,CASSQTPQGAGETQYF,TGCGCCAGCAGCCAAACGCCACAGGGGGCTGGGGAGACCCAGTACTTC
TRBV2,TRBJ2-1,few,TRBD1,CASSFSGGTYNEQFF,TGTGCCAGCAGTTTCTCAGGGGGCACCTACAATGAGCAGTTCTTC
TRBV15,TRBJ1-5,.,TRBD1,CATSGTGQGAGDNQPQHF,TGTGCCACCAGCGGGACGGGACAGGGGGCAGGTGACAATCAGCCCCAGCATTTT
TRBV5-1,TRBJ1-1,.,.,CASSPTRVVTEAFF,TGCGCCAGCAGCCCCACACGGGTCGTCACTGAAGCTTTCTTT
TRBV9,TRBJ2-7,.,TRBD1,CASSSRTGSYEQYF,TGTGCCAGCAGCTCTAGGACAGGATCTTACGAGCAGTACTTC
TRBV19,TRBJ1-1,few,TRBD1,CASSVGRGWDTEAFF,TGTGCCAGTAGTGTCGGCAGGGGGTGGGACACTGAAGCTTTCTTT
TRBV6-1,TRBJ2-1,.,TRBD2,CASSLPPSGGQFF,TGTGCCAGCAGCCTACCTCCTAGCGGGGGGCAGTTCTTC
TRBV2,TRBJ1-6,.,TRBD1,CASSEVTGVSPLHF,TGTGCCAGCAGTGAAGTAACAGGGGTTTCACCCCTCCACTTT
TRBV5-1,TRBJ2-7,few,.,CASSPRTARSEYEQYF,TGCGCCAGCAGCCCAAGGACAGCCCGATCCGAATACGAGCAGTACTTC
TRBV19,TRBJ2-7,.,.,CASSTRQLSYEQYF,TGTGCCAGTAGTACCCGACAGCTCTCCTACGAGCAGTACTTC
TRBV19,TRBJ1-1,.,.,CASTSDRVNTEAFF,TGTGCCAGTACTTCCGACAGAGTCAACACTGAAGCTTTCTTT
TRBV5-1,TRBJ2-2,.,TRBD2,CASSLVLAGANTGELFF,TGCGCCAGCAGCTTGGTTCTAGCGGGGGCGAACACCGGGGAGCTGTTTTTT
TRBV19,TRBJ1-6,.,.,CASKRGTELSSYNSPLHF,TGTGCCAGTAAGCGCGGGACCGAACTCAGCTCCTATAATTCACCCCTCCACTTT
TRBV13,TRBJ1-4,.,TRBD1,CASSRETGTVGEKLFF,TGTGCCAGCAGCCGGGAGACCGGGACAGTAGGCGAAAAACTGTTTTTT
TRBV18,TRBJ2-7,.,.,CASSSGRAPYEQYF,TGTGCCAGCTCCTCGGGCAGGGCGCCTTACGAGCAGTACTTC